The 20 T cell receptor beta chains below come from one sample, sequenced in a study of vaccination and CD4 T cells after COVID-19. Treatment given: roughly 11-day PBMC culture with coronavirus spike peptide pools or control peptides (ViraFEST assay). The unexposed donor's CD4+ T cells were collected before the COVID-19 pandemic (2011-2018). The antigens these receptors bind are not known. The study sequenced cultured CD4+ T cell DNA using the Oncomine TCR Beta short-read assay. It was from cultured CD4+ T cells that genomic DNA was extracted. Each CDR3 protein gets one entry after TCRdb re-called the PCR reads with MiXCR. The profile shows roughly 6,800 distinct CDR3 sequences, roughly a third of them singletons. Sequencing was done on a sample of CD4+ T cells from blood, cultured in vitro. These receptors were taken from a human donor in good health.

This clonotype counts as medium-sized (0.01 to 0.1%). The V and J genes are TRBV15 and TRBJ1-5, with D perhaps matching TRBD1 (6 bases). Trimming removed 1 base at V and 1 base at J, with 8 bases between. Germline V gene lookup returns CDR1 LNHNV and CDR2 YYDKDF (reference sequence). CDR3 size: 15 residues. The CDR3 DNA reads TGTGCCACCAGCAGAGGGGGGGGCAGCAATCAGCCCCAGCATTTT. This translates into CATSRGGGSNQPQHF. The complete variable domain, with remaining parts taken from reference TRBV15 and TRBJ1-5, reads DAMVIQNPRYQVTQFGKPVTLSCSQTLNHNVMYWYQQKSSQAPKLLFHYYDKDFNNEADTPDNFQSRRPNTSFCFLDIRSPGLGDTAMYLCATSRGGGSNQPQHFGDGTRLSIL.

The rearrangement joins TRBV7-6 to TRBJ2-7, with no clear D. Germline lookup yields CDR1 SGHVS and CDR2 FNYEAQ. The CDR3 consists of 13 residues. V dropped 4 bases and J dropped 7 bases, with 14 bases sitting between them. CDR3 bases: TGTGCCAGCAGCTCCTACCGGGCGAAGGAGCAGTACTTC. Amino acids: CASSSYRAKEQYF.

V gene TRBV7-9 combines with J gene TRBJ2-5, with a weak D call TRBD2 (5 bases). Trimming took 5 bases from V and 5 from J, leaving 21 bases between them. Germline V lookup: CDR1 SEHNR, CDR2 FQNEAQ (reference sequence). The length of the CDR3 is 16 residues. The CDR3 nucleotides read TGTGCCAGCAGCCCTAGGAGACACCTAAGGGAGGAGACCCAGTACTTC. Protein product: CASSPRRHLREETQYF.

This clonotype is medium-sized (0.01 to 0.1%) in the sample. The chain joins TRBV20-1 to TRBJ2-5, with TRBD1 as a possible D gene (6 bases). CDR1 and CDR2 (germline): DFQATT, SNEGSKA (reference sequence). The CDR3 has 16 residues. V was trimmed by 3 bases and J by 4 bases, leaving 21 bases between them. The CDR3 DNA reads TGCAGTGCTAGTATCGGCCTGGGACAAGAGGGAGAGACCCAGTACTTC. This translates into CSASIGLGQEGETQYF.

This clonotype was recorded only once. The rearrangement links TRBV4-2 to TRBJ2-3; D is unresolved. CDR3 length equals 15 residues. With 4 bases removed from V and 3 bases from J, the gap between germline ends came to 14 bases. Looked up from germline, CDR1 is LGHNA and CDR2 is YNFKEQ. The DNA for the CDR3 is TGTGCCAGCAGCCCAACCCCTCACCGGACAGATACGCAGTATTTT. Amino acids: CASSPTPHRTDTQYF.

In its sample, this clonotype was seen once. The V call is TRBV6-5, the J call TRBJ2-7; D is unclear. In germline, CDR1 is MNHEY, CDR2 SVGAGI. The V end lost 3 bases, the J end lost 7 bases, and 7 bases lay between the germline ends. The CDR3 runs to 11 residues. CDR3 DNA: TGTGCCAGCAGTTATATGCAGGAGCAGTACTTC. As protein: CASSYMQEQYF.

The chain combines TRBV20-1 with TRBJ2-2; 12 nucleotides agree with TRBD1. The CDR3 has 14 amino acids. V lost 6 bases to trimming and J lost 4 bases; unmatched junction nucleotides: 3. CDR1 and CDR2 from the germline V gene are DFQATT and SNEGSKA (reference sequence). The CDR3 reads CSAGTGGITGELFF. The DNA for the CDR3 is TGCAGTGCCGGGACAGGGGGCATCACCGGGGAGCTGTTTTTT.

The chain joins TRBV20-1 to TRBJ2-1; 11 nucleotides line up with TRBD2. CDR3 length: 13 amino acids. Germline-derived CDR1 and CDR2 are DFQATT and SNEGSKA (reference sequence). Losses at the gene ends were 6 bases for V and 9 bases for J; bases not matched to a gene: 7. This CDR3 reads CSAAGTSGFEQFF. CDR3 nucleotides: TGCAGTGCGGCCGGGACTAGCGGCTTTGAGCAGTTCTTC.

The rearrangement uses TRBV20-1 and TRBJ2-5; 8 nucleotides match TRBD1. CDR3 length: 15 amino acids. Germline-derived CDR1 and CDR2 are DFQATT and SNEGSKA (reference sequence). The V gene end was trimmed by 0 bases and the J gene end by 1 base; junction bases not matched to a gene: 4. The CDR3 sequence is CSARDLRGPQETQYF. The CDR3 bases are TGCAGTGCTAGAGATCTCAGGGGGCCCCAAGAGACCCAGTACTTC.

This clonotype has only a few counts. The V call is TRBV10-3, the J call TRBJ1-5, with D maybe TRBD1 (5 bases). Germline assignment: CDR1 ENHRY and CDR2 SYGVKD. Trimming took off 6 bases at V and 2 bases at J, with 14 bases between the two ends. The CDR3 runs 15 residues. CDR3 sequence (DNA): TGTGCCATCAGCCTATCGGACACAGGCAATCAGCCCCAGCATTTT. It is translated as CAISLSDTGNQPQHF.

The CDR3 reads CASSLPPNQPQHF. Written as DNA, the CDR3 is TGTGCCAGCAGTCTTCCCCCTAATCAGCCCCAGCATTTT. V and J are TRBV28 and TRBJ1-5; D is unresolved. The germline gives CDR1 MDHEN, CDR2 SYDVKM. Trimming stripped 5 bases from V and 4 bases from J, with 9 bases between. The CDR3 is 13 amino acids.

The chain recombines TRBV21-1 with TRBJ2-7; the table's D gene call, TRBD1, was not cross checked with the DNA. TRBV21-1 is recorded as a pseudogene. The CDR3 totals 14 residues. The CDR3 nucleotides are TGTGCCAGCCCCAGGGGGACGGTCTCCTACGAGCAGTACTTC. It translates to CASPRGTVSYEQYF.

The J gene is TRBJ2-7, the V gene TRBV7-9, with 10 positions matching TRBD1. After removal of 1 base from V and 6 bases from J, the junction contained 3 bases not matched to a gene. Germline V gene data show CDR1 as SEHNR and CDR2 as FQNEAQ (reference sequence). CDR3 length: 14 amino acids. CDR3 bases: TGTGCCAGCAGCTTAGGGGACAGGGGTGTCGAGCAGTACTTC. Its translation is CASSLGDRGVEQYF.

CDR3 DNA: TGTGCCAGCAGCTTAACAGGGGGCGCTGGGGCCAACGTCCTGACTTTC. Its translation is CASSLTGGAGANVLTF. V gene TRBV7-3 combines with J gene TRBJ2-6, with 7 positions matching TRBD1. The CDR3 length is 16 residues. Trimming took 0 bases from V and 2 from J; bases not matched to a gene: 1. Germline-derived CDR1 and CDR2 are SGHTA and FQGTGA.

This clonotype qualifies as large (0.1 to 1%). The chain has TRBV10-3 and TRBJ2-7; 9 bases line up with TRBD1. CDR1 ENHRY and CDR2 SYGVKD come from the germline V gene. With V trimmed by 10 bases and J by 3 bases, 4 bases remained unmatched. CDR3 size: 12 residues. The CDR3 DNA reads as TGTGCCACTCAGGGACAGGGCTACGAGCAGTACTTC. This codes for CATQGQGYEQYF.

This clonotype turned up a few times. The chain uses TRBV7-2 and TRBJ1-2; 7 nucleotides agree with TRBD1. The germline V gene encodes CDR1 SGHTA and CDR2 FQGNSA. The CDR3 has 16 amino acids. V was clipped by 1 base and J by 4 bases; unmatched bases: 9. In DNA, the CDR3 is TGTGCCAGCAGCTTAGGGGGAGGGGGCGCGTTCTATGGCTACACCTTC. Protein sequence: CASSLGGGGAFYGYTF.

The J gene is TRBJ2-7, the V gene TRBV12-2; TRBD1, the table's D call, lacks a check against the DNA. TRBV12-2 is listed as a pseudogene. The CDR3 contains 13 residues. The CDR3 spells CASRPDRPYEQYF. DNA for the CDR3: TGTGCAAGTCGACCCGACAGACCCTACGAGCAGTACTTC.

A few counts support this clonotype. V is TRBV6-1 and J is TRBJ2-1, with 7 bases identical to TRBD1. This CDR3 has 12 residues. Germline trimming cut 7 bases from V and 9 bases from J; bases unmatched to any gene: 6. Per the germline V gene, CDR1 is MNHNS and CDR2 is SASEGT. CDR3 DNA sequence: TGTGCCAGCACTCCACAGGGGTCTGAGCAGTTCTTC. This codes for CASTPQGSEQFF.

Relative to its sample, this clonotype is medium-sized. The CDR3 is CSARVGTGTSNQPQHF. The CDR3 region has the DNA TGCAGTGCTAGAGTGGGGACAGGGACTAGCAATCAGCCCCAGCATTTT. V usage is TRBV20-1 and J usage is TRBJ1-5; 9 bases line up with TRBD1. CDR1 and CDR2 from the germline V gene are DFQATT and SNEGSKA (reference sequence). The junction had 4 bases not matched to a gene; V was cut back by 1 base and J by 0 bases. The CDR3 sequence is 16 residues long.

As for this clonotype: A much larger clone differs from this one at a single base, so this may be a read error. The chain combines TRBV6-1 with TRBJ1-5; 7 bases fit TRBD1. Germline CDR1 MNHNS, CDR2 SASEGT. This CDR3 comprises 12 residues. V was clipped by 8 bases and J by 6 bases; unmatched bases: 4. The CDR3 region has the DNA TGTGCCAGCTGCGACAGGGTTCAGCCCCAGCATTTT. Its protein is CASCDRVQPQHF.